These T cell receptor beta chains were read from a single sample in a study of blood T cell repertoires in COVID-19. The method was immunoSEQ multiplex PCR; TCRdb's version includes in-frame clones alone and lacks a portion of them. The sample has tens of thousands of clones; roughly 91% are singletons. The specimen sequenced was peripheral blood. The source of these receptors is a man aged 65 to 79 with active or convalescent COVID-19. CDR3s include the opening cysteine and the closing phenylalanine or tryptophan. Each record gives: clone size, J gene, V gene, D gene, CDR3 protein, CDR3 DNA. A D gene is named only where the DNA matches it firmly. The size entry is marked missing in some rows and otherwise reads once, few, many or a size class.

clone_size: NA
j_call: TRBJ2-7
v_call: TRBV6-5
d_call: NA
cdr3_aa: CASSYALGALYEQYF
cdr3_nt: TGTGCCAGCAGTTACGCACTTGGTGCGCTCTACGAGCAGTACTTC

clone_size: NA
j_call: TRBJ2-5
v_call: TRBV4-1
d_call: NA
cdr3_aa: CASSAPGLRYQETQYF
cdr3_nt: TGCGCCAGCAGCGCTCCGGGTCTACGGTACCAAGAGACCCAGTACTTC

clone_size: once
j_call: TRBJ2-1
v_call: TRBV7-2
d_call: TRBD1
cdr3_aa: CASSLDGTGVGQFF
cdr3_nt: TGTGCCAGCAGCTTAGATGGGACAGGGGTCGGGCAGTTCTTC

clone_size: once
j_call: TRBJ2-3
v_call: TRBV12-3/TRBV12-4
d_call: NA
cdr3_aa: CASSLNVEDTQYF
cdr3_nt: TGTGCCAGCAGTTTAAATGTTGAGGATACGCAGTATTTT

clone_size: NA
j_call: TRBJ1-2
v_call: TRBV4-1
d_call: NA
cdr3_aa: CASSQTPLGGYNYGYTF
cdr3_nt: TGCGCCAGCAGCCAAACCCCCCTAGGAGGATATAACTATGGCTACACCTTC

clone_size: NA
j_call: TRBJ1-1
v_call: TRBV30
d_call: NA
cdr3_aa: CAWSWGGAGEAFF
cdr3_nt: TGTGCCTGGAGTTGGGGGGGGGCGGGGGAAGCTTTCTTT

clone_size: NA
j_call: TRBJ2-1
v_call: TRBV19
d_call: NA
cdr3_aa: CASSRLDGKHEQFF
cdr3_nt: TGTGCCAGTAGTCGCCTTGACGGGAAGCATGAGCAGTTCTTC

clone_size: NA
j_call: TRBJ2-1
v_call: TRBV5-1
d_call: TRBD2
cdr3_aa: CASSLGGTSSNNEQFF
cdr3_nt: TGCGCCAGCAGCTTGGGAGGGACTAGCAGTAACAATGAGCAGTTCTTC

clone_size: NA
j_call: TRBJ2-7
v_call: TRBV29-1
d_call: TRBD1
cdr3_aa: CSVGSRTGSYEQYF
cdr3_nt: TGCAGCGTTGGGTCCCGGACAGGGTCCTACGAGCAGTACTTC

clone_size: NA
j_call: TRBJ2-3
v_call: TRBV5-8
d_call: NA
cdr3_aa: CASSLGRSPLDTQYF
cdr3_nt: TGTGCCAGCAGCTTGGGTCGAAGCCCCCTCGATACGCAGTATTTT

clone_size: NA
j_call: TRBJ2-1
v_call: TRBV27
d_call: TRBD2
cdr3_aa: CASTEWASGRDEQFF
cdr3_nt: TGTGCCAGCACCGAATGGGCTAGCGGGAGAGATGAGCAGTTCTTC

clone_size: NA
j_call: TRBJ2-1
v_call: TRBV9
d_call: NA
cdr3_aa: CASSVGARSNEQFF
cdr3_nt: TGTGCCAGCAGCGTAGGAGCTCGCTCCAATGAGCAGTTCTTC

clone_size: NA
j_call: TRBJ2-5
v_call: TRBV5-4
d_call: NA
cdr3_aa: CASSWTVQETQYF
cdr3_nt: TGTGCCAGCAGTTGGACAGTACAAGAGACCCAGTACTTC

clone_size: NA
j_call: TRBJ2-1
v_call: TRBV6-5
d_call: TRBD2
cdr3_aa: CASSLAGGRNEQFF
cdr3_nt: TGTGCCAGCAGTCTAGCGGGAGGGCGAAATGAGCAGTTCTTC

clone_size: NA
j_call: TRBJ2-2
v_call: TRBV7-3
d_call: NA
cdr3_aa: CASSVTNTGELFF
cdr3_nt: TGTGCCAGCAGCGTTACAAACACCGGGGAGCTGTTTTTT

clone_size: NA
j_call: TRBJ2-7
v_call: TRBV15
d_call: NA
cdr3_aa: CATSRPTRGAYEQYF
cdr3_nt: TGTGCCACCAGCAGACCGACCCGGGGGGCGTACGAGCAGTACTTC

clone_size: NA
j_call: TRBJ2-1
v_call: TRBV6-5
d_call: TRBD2
cdr3_aa: CASRELAGGPREQFF
cdr3_nt: TGTGCCAGCAGGGAGCTAGCGGGAGGGCCCCGCGAGCAGTTCTTC

clone_size: NA
j_call: TRBJ1-2
v_call: TRBV19
d_call: TRBD1
cdr3_aa: CASSITGGYGYTF
cdr3_nt: TGTGCCAGTAGTATTACAGGGGGCTATGGCTACACCTTC

clone_size: NA
j_call: TRBJ2-7
v_call: TRBV7-2
d_call: TRBD2
cdr3_aa: CASSSGTSSSYEQYF
cdr3_nt: TGTGCCAGCAGCTCCGGGACTAGCAGCTCCTACGAGCAGTACTTC

clone_size: NA
j_call: TRBJ1-1
v_call: TRBV4-1
d_call: NA
cdr3_aa: CASSQGGGRGTPEAFF
cdr3_nt: TGCGCCAGCAGCCAAGGTGGAGGACGGGGAACACCTGAAGCTTTCTTT

clone_size: once
j_call: TRBJ2-1
v_call: TRBV9
d_call: NA
cdr3_aa: CASSVRGLGDEQFF
cdr3_nt: TGTGCCAGCAGCGTCAGAGGGCTGGGCGATGAGCAGTTCTTC

clone_size: NA
j_call: TRBJ2-5
v_call: TRBV9
d_call: TRBD2
cdr3_aa: CASSGTGLAGLETQYF
cdr3_nt: TGTGCCAGCAGCGGCACGGGACTAGCGGGATTGGAGACCCAGTACTTC

clone_size: NA
j_call: TRBJ2-2
v_call: TRBV6-4
d_call: TRBD1
cdr3_aa: CASSGTANTGELFF
cdr3_nt: TGTGCCAGCAGCGGGACAGCGAACACCGGGGAGCTGTTTTTT

clone_size: NA
j_call: TRBJ2-7
v_call: TRBV6-6
d_call: NA
cdr3_aa: CASSMERSYEQYF
cdr3_nt: TGTGCCAGCAGTATGGAGCGTTCCTACGAGCAGTACTTC

clone_size: NA
j_call: TRBJ1-1
v_call: TRBV25-1
d_call: TRBD1
cdr3_aa: CASRDRGLGEAFF
cdr3_nt: TGTGCCAGCAGGGACAGGGGGCTTGGTGAAGCTTTCTTT

clone_size: once
j_call: TRBJ2-2
v_call: TRBV19
d_call: NA
cdr3_aa: CASSIGGANTGELFF
cdr3_nt: TGTGCCAGTAGTATCGGTGGAGCGAACACCGGGGAGCTGTTTTTT

clone_size: NA
j_call: TRBJ2-1
v_call: TRBV5-1
d_call: TRBD2
cdr3_aa: CASWASGLGDYNEQFF
cdr3_nt: TGCGCCAGCTGGGCTAGCGGTTTAGGGGACTACAATGAGCAGTTCTTC

clone_size: NA
j_call: TRBJ1-2
v_call: TRBV6-6
d_call: NA
cdr3_aa: CASSFRGGNYGYTF
cdr3_nt: TGTGCCAGCAGTTTCCGCGGGGGTAACTATGGCTACACCTTC

clone_size: NA
j_call: TRBJ1-5
v_call: TRBV7-9
d_call: NA
cdr3_aa: CASSLAEGTQPQHF
cdr3_nt: TGTGCCAGCAGCTTAGCGGAGGGAACTCAGCCCCAGCATTTT

clone_size: NA
j_call: TRBJ2-1
v_call: TRBV4-3
d_call: TRBD2
cdr3_aa: CASSQDGRAPVEQFF
cdr3_nt: TGCGCCAGCAGCCAAGACGGGAGGGCCCCCGTTGAGCAGTTCTTC

clone_size: NA
j_call: TRBJ1-1
v_call: TRBV5-1
d_call: NA
cdr3_aa: CASSTQLNTEAFF
cdr3_nt: TGCGCCAGCAGCACTCAACTTAACACTGAAGCTTTCTTT

clone_size: NA
j_call: TRBJ2-3
v_call: TRBV6-5
d_call: TRBD1
cdr3_aa: CASSLTGSDTQYF
cdr3_nt: TGTGCCAGCAGTTTGACAGGGTCAGATACGCAGTATTTT

clone_size: NA
j_call: TRBJ2-7
v_call: TRBV7-2
d_call: NA
cdr3_aa: CASSLGVGDYEQYF
cdr3_nt: TGTGCCAGCAGCTTAGGCGTTGGAGACTACGAGCAGTACTTC

clone_size: NA
j_call: TRBJ2-1
v_call: TRBV28
d_call: TRBD1
cdr3_aa: CATKGQGRGGEQFF
cdr3_nt: TGTGCCACCAAAGGACAGGGGAGAGGTGGTGAGCAGTTCTTC

clone_size: NA
j_call: TRBJ1-4
v_call: TRBV5-5
d_call: NA
cdr3_aa: CASSLKVFREKLFF
cdr3_nt: TGTGCCAGCAGCTTGAAAGTTTTCAGAGAAAAACTGTTTTTT

clone_size: NA
j_call: TRBJ2-7
v_call: TRBV6-5
d_call: TRBD1
cdr3_aa: CASSYGTGGYYEQYF
cdr3_nt: TGTGCCAGCAGTTACGGGACAGGGGGCTACTACGAGCAGTACTTC

clone_size: NA
j_call: TRBJ1-3
v_call: TRBV5-1
d_call: NA
cdr3_aa: CASSAAVSGNTIYF
cdr3_nt: TGCGCCAGCAGCGCCGCAGTTTCTGGAAACACCATATATTTT

clone_size: few
j_call: TRBJ2-1
v_call: TRBV18
d_call: NA
cdr3_aa: CASSPFGGSGYNEQFF
cdr3_nt: TGTGCCAGCTCACCGTTTGGTGGGTCCGGGTACAATGAGCAGTTCTTC

clone_size: NA
j_call: TRBJ1-2
v_call: TRBV6-6
d_call: NA
cdr3_aa: CASFLSGYTF
cdr3_nt: TGTGCCAGCTTTCTCTCGGGCTACACCTTC

clone_size: NA
j_call: TRBJ1-2
v_call: TRBV5-1
d_call: NA
cdr3_aa: CASSLNVVAYGYTF
cdr3_nt: TGCGCCAGCAGCTTGAATGTCGTGGCATATGGCTACACCTTC

clone_size: NA
j_call: TRBJ2-2
v_call: TRBV7-3
d_call: NA
cdr3_aa: CASSLRARSTGELFF
cdr3_nt: TGTGCCAGCAGCTTACGAGCCCGATCGACCGGGGAGCTGTTTTTT

clone_size: NA
j_call: TRBJ2-3
v_call: TRBV6-4
d_call: TRBD2
cdr3_aa: CASSRTSGNTDTQYF
cdr3_nt: TGTGCCAGCAGTAGGACTAGCGGAAACACAGATACGCAGTATTTT

clone_size: NA
j_call: TRBJ2-4
v_call: TRBV4-2
d_call: NA
cdr3_aa: CASSQDTPSLSIAKNIQYF
cdr3_nt: TGTGCCAGCAGCCAAGATACGCCTAGCTTGTCTATTGCCAAAAACATTCAGTACTTC

clone_size: once
j_call: TRBJ1-2
v_call: TRBV27
d_call: TRBD1
cdr3_aa: CASSPPTGNGYTF
cdr3_nt: TGTGCCAGCAGTCCACCGACAGGGAATGGCTACACCTTC

clone_size: once
j_call: TRBJ2-2
v_call: TRBV28
d_call: TRBD2
cdr3_aa: CASSPPGLAGTGELFF
cdr3_nt: TGTGCCAGCAGTCCCCCGGGACTAGCGGGCACCGGGGAGCTGTTTTTT

clone_size: NA
j_call: TRBJ2-7
v_call: TRBV28
d_call: TRBD2
cdr3_aa: CASSRTSGVLPSLLDEQYF
cdr3_nt: TGTGCCAGCAGCCGGACTAGCGGGGTACTCCCGAGTCTTTTAGACGAGCAGTACTTC